The subject of this entry is one TCR beta chain. This sample is part of a study of blood T cell repertoires in COVID-19. Study in general: Both acute and convalescent COVID-19 samples were obtained from the United States, Italy and Spain. T cells, B-cell-depleted T cells, or PBMCs supplied cDNA or gDNA.

This CDR3 spans 16 amino acids. Per the germline V gene, CDR1 is KGHSH and CDR2 is LQKENI. Between the trimmed V and J ends, which lost 0 bases and 3 bases, there was a span of 14 bases. In the original workflow: How many nucleated cells were present was estimated from reference gene primer amplification. Sequenced by immunoSEQ multiplex PCR; TCRdb stores in-frame clones only, minus some. V and J calls and clone size are copied from that table; D and trimming were computed from the DNA. Of just under 55,000 clones listed, 90% were seen once; the top ten hold under 9%. The clonotype was recovered from a woman aged 40 to 55 with active COVID-19. Sequencing was performed on peripheral blood. The J gene is TRBJ2-5, the V gene TRBV18; D is perhaps TRBD2 (6 bases). This chain's CDR3 is CASSPPMGEEKETQYF. CDR3 in DNA: TGTGCCAGCTCACCACCGATGGGGGAGGAAAAAGAGACCCAGTACTTC.